Each of the 14 T cell receptor beta chains below was sequenced from the same sample in a study of OX40 agonist ivuxolimab in advanced cancers. Produced via immunoSEQ multiplex PCR; TCRdb's table is partial and in-frame only. The profile shows 100,000 to 150,000 clones, roughly 92% of them singletons. The sequencing used CD4+ or CD8+ T cells sorted from blood, collected in a trial of the OX40 agonist ivuxolimab. These receptors all come from an adult with an advanced solid tumor such as melanoma, head and neck, liver or kidney cancer.

The chain has TRBV29-1 and TRBJ2-5; D may match TRBD1 or TRBD2 (5 bases each). The CDR3 covers 13 residues. Germline V gives CDR1 SQVTM, CDR2 ANQGSEA. Trimming removed 5 bases from V and 1 base from J, with 11 bases in between. The CDR3 sequence is CSVRGDGQETQYF. As DNA, the CDR3 is TGCAGCGTTAGAGGGGACGGCCAAGAGACCCAGTACTTC.

This clone appeared a single time. The chain couples TRBV9 to TRBJ1-2; D remains ambiguous. The ends were cut back, 4 bases at V and 1 base at J, with 8 bases in the middle. Germline V lookup: CDR1 SGDLS, CDR2 YYNGEE. The CDR3 spans 13 residues. For the CDR3, the DNA is TGTGCCAGCAGCCCCCGCGATAACTATGGCTACACCTTC. Amino acid sequence: CASSPRDNYGYTF.

The chain has TRBV6-5 and TRBJ2-7; D may be TRBD1 or TRBD2 (6 bases each). The V and J ends lost 6 bases and 2 bases respectively, with 17 bases between them. This CDR3 has 15 residues. Germline CDR1 and CDR2: MNHEY and SVGAGI. DNA for the CDR3: TGTGCCAGCAGCTCGGGGGCTCAACGAACCTACGAGCAGTACTTC. It yields the protein CASSSGAQRTYEQYF.

This sequence joins TRBV6-1 and TRBJ1-6, with D possibly matching TRBD1 (5 bases). The CDR3 is 18 amino acids. Germline assignment: CDR1 MNHNS and CDR2 SASEGT. V was pared by 0 bases and J by 0 bases, with 12 bases between. Here the CDR3 DNA reads TGTGCCAGCAGTGAAGCCTTAGGGGAGGGCTCCTATAATTCACCCCTCCACTTT. The encoded protein is CASSEALGEGSYNSPLHF.

The chain combines TRBV10-3 with TRBJ2-1; TRBD1 agrees at 7 bases. This CDR3 comprises 13 residues. J lost 3 bases, V lost 9 bases, and 5 bases had no gene match. In germline, CDR1 is ENHRY, CDR2 SYGVKD. CDR3 in amino acids: CAIGQEDYNEQFF. The CDR3 nucleotides read TGTGCCATAGGACAGGAGGACTACAATGAGCAGTTCTTC.

This clone turned up a few times. The chain is built from TRBV28 and TRBJ2-3; 7 bases map to TRBD1. After removal of 6 bases from V and 4 bases from J, the junction contained 13 bases not matched to a gene. This CDR3 has 16 residues. Germline V gene lookup returns CDR1 MDHEN and CDR2 SYDVKM. CDR3 in amino acids: CASRLPGQQNADTQYF. Written as DNA, the CDR3 is TGTGCCAGCAGACTCCCGGGACAGCAGAACGCAGATACGCAGTATTTT. The variable domain in full, completed from reference TRBV28 and TRBJ2-3, reads DVKVTQSSRYLVKRTGEKVFLECVQDMDHENMFWYRQDPGLGLRLIYFSYDVKMKEKGDIPEGYSVSREKKERFSLILESASTNQTSMYLCASRLPGQQNADTQYFGPGTRLTVL.

The V call is TRBV19, the J call TRBJ2-4, with D possibly being TRBD1 (6 bases). Per germline, CDR1 LNHDA and CDR2 SQIVND (reference sequence). The CDR3 extends over 15 amino acids. Between the trimmed V and J ends, which lost 0 bases and 4 bases, there was a span of 10 bases. The CDR3 sequence: CASSIDRDRKNIQYF. CDR3 coding DNA: TGTGCCAGTAGTATAGATAGAGACAGGAAAAACATTCAGTACTTC.

The chain has TRBV7-9 and TRBJ1-1; a weak D match, TRBD1 (6 bases). The V and J ends lost 5 bases and 1 base respectively, with 14 bases between them. Germline V CDR1 and CDR2: SEHNR, FQNEAQ (reference sequence). The CDR3 is made up of 15 amino acids. This CDR3 is CASSTMDSPNTEAFF. The DNA of the CDR3 is TGTGCCAGCAGCACCATGGACAGCCCGAACACTGAAGCTTTCTTT.

The table lists this clone with a count of one. The chain has TRBV28 and TRBJ2-3; D might be TRBD1 or TRBD2, each matching 5 bases. Trimming stripped 2 bases from V and 2 bases from J, with 11 bases between. In germline, CDR1 is MDHEN, CDR2 SYDVKM. CDR3 length: 15 amino acids. CDR3 coding DNA: TGTGCCAGCAGTTTAGGGTCGGGGACCACAGATACGCAGTATTTT. It translates to CASSLGSGTTDTQYF.

V gene TRBV7-2 combines with J gene TRBJ1-5; no firm D call. Trimming stripped 5 bases from V and 2 bases from J, with 19 bases between. CDR1 and CDR2 from the germline V gene are SGHTA and FQGNSA. This CDR3 is 17 amino acids long. In DNA form, the CDR3 reads TGTGCCAGCAGCGTAGAGGGAGGCCGGCTGGGCAATCAGCCCCAGCATTTT. Protein product: CASSVEGGRLGNQPQHF.

The chain has TRBV5-1 and TRBJ1-6, with D unresolved. Per the germline V gene, CDR1 is SGHRS and CDR2 is YFSETQ. The CDR3 has 13 residues. With 3 bases removed from V and 11 bases from J, the gap between germline ends came to 12 bases. The CDR3 region is CASSSGPGTPLHF. CDR3 nucleotide sequence: TGCGCCAGCAGCTCCGGCCCCGGGACACCCCTCCACTTT.

The rearrangement links TRBV5-1 to TRBJ2-2, with TRBD1 matching over 7 bases. The ends lost 2 bases at V and 4 bases at J; junction bases unmatched: 5. Germline V gives CDR1 SGHRS, CDR2 YFSETQ. The CDR3 contains 15 residues. This CDR3 is CASSFTGEFTGELFF. CDR3 sequence (DNA): TGCGCCAGCAGCTTTACAGGGGAGTTCACCGGGGAGCTGTTTTTT.

This chain links TRBV7-2 with TRBJ2-2; 7 nucleotides align to TRBD2. The CDR3 covers 16 residues. V shed 5 bases, J shed 0 bases, and the junction held 6 bases outside the gene matches. The germline CDR1 and CDR2 sequences are SGHTA and FQGNSA. The CDR3 sequence is CASSPPGTTNTGELFF. The CDR3 DNA sequence: TGTGCCAGCAGCCCCCCGGGGACTACGAACACCGGGGAGCTGTTTTTT. The full variable domain, completed using reference TRBV7-2 and TRBJ2-2, is GAGVSQSPSNKVTEKGKDVELRCDPISGHTALYWYRQSLGQGLEFLIYFQGNSAPDKSGLPSDRFSAERTGGSVSTLTIQRTQQEDSAVYLCASSPPGTTNTGELFFGEGSRLTVL.

The V call is TRBV7-3, the J call TRBJ1-5; D uncertain. The germline CDR1 and CDR2 sequences are SGHTA and FQGTGA. CDR3 size: 15 residues. V lost 2 bases and J 4 bases, leaving 12 bases between the germline ends. CDR3 nucleotide sequence: TGTGCCAGCAGCTTAGACACCGCGGGAAATCAGCCCCAGCATTTT. Its protein product is CASSLDTAGNQPQHF.